This T cell receptor (beta chain) is from a study of cytomegalovirus exposure and HLA in healthy donors. Overall study results and limits: The later analysis indicated that the majority of CMV-associated TCR beta chains appeared HLA-restricted. Across HLA loci, a later analysis found differing TCR association rates, with DRB1 most and HLA-C fewest. In an earlier analysis, productive rearrangement rates for most beta V segments clustered near 87% or 30%.

Amplification used 60 Vbeta primers and 13 Jbeta primers. The table came from immunoSEQ multiplex PCR; TCRdb's copy has only in-frame clones and leaves some out. The sample lists around 150,000 clones; under 80% were seen once. Turning to this clone: Its antigen is unidentified.

The sample consisted of PBMCs. The clonotype originates from a woman in her 30s in good health and CMV-seronegative.

The CDR3 sequence is CAWSLGGATDTQYF. For the CDR3, the DNA is TGTGCCTGGAGTCTCGGGGGGGCCACAGATACGCAGTATTTT. The chain carries TRBV30 and TRBJ2-3; 8 nucleotides line up with TRBD2. The CDR3 has 14 residues. The junction had 3 bases not matched to a gene; V was cut back by 2 bases and J by 2 bases. CDR1 and CDR2 from the germline V gene are GTSNPN and SVGIG (reference sequence).